A selection of T cell receptor beta chains follows, all from one sample in a study of T cell repertoires in ileal Crohn's disease. The method was immunoSEQ multiplex PCR; TCRdb's version includes in-frame clones alone and lacks a portion of them. The sample has 25,000 to 30,000 clones; about 81% are singletons. The sequenced material came from ileal tissue. These receptors all stem from an adult with Crohn's disease. The CDR3 runs from the conserved cysteine through the conserved F or W.

v_gene	j_gene	CDR3aa
TRBV7-2	TRBJ1-2	CASSRDPGGSYGYTF
TRBV19	TRBJ1-1	CASSSGVSEAFF
TRBV6-1	TRBJ1-6	CASSFQGPHDSPLHF
TRBV5-4	TRBJ1-2	CASSLEGREGYTF
TRBV11-3	TRBJ2-1	CASSFGTGEAYNEQFF
TRBV28	TRBJ1-6	CASNRGYYNSPLHF
TRBV6-5	TRBJ2-3	CASSYVAGTTDTQYF
TRBV2	TRBJ1-2	CASSEGTGGWGYTF
TRBV28	TRBJ1-1	CASSKSTEAFF
TRBV5-4	TRBJ2-2	CASSQAWDRGPSGELFF
TRBV27	TRBJ1-1	CASIQWGTVGGEAFF
TRBV6-6	TRBJ1-2	CASSLTGNYGYTF
TRBV5-4	TRBJ1-2	CAGRRGQGDYGYTF
TRBV5-4	TRBJ2-2	CASETGARTGELFF
TRBV4-1	TRBJ2-1	CASSQGDRGPGYEQFF
TRBV6-5	TRBJ1-1	CASSSDAGQGSTEAFF
TRBV5-6	TRBJ1-5	CASSFLDREDQPQHF
TRBV5-4	TRBJ2-3	CASSLGGSGGGGGDTQYF
TRBV5-6	TRBJ1-5	CASSLGGLSNQPQHF
TRBV5-1	TRBJ2-6	CASSLVGGGAGANVLTF
TRBV18	TRBJ2-1	CASSPSGGRGFF
TRBV6-6	TRBJ2-4	CASSRIAGRAKNIQYF
TRBV2	TRBJ1-2	CASSGQGEAVYGYTF
TRBV5-1	TRBJ2-5	CASSPKPGLAGSETQYF
TRBV2	TRBJ1-4	CASKTGANEKLFF
TRBV30	TRBJ1-2	CAWGYRVGYGYTF
TRBV13	TRBJ2-2	CASSLGADTGELFF
TRBV5-1	TRBJ1-5	CASSPSPRTNSNQPQHF
TRBV25-1	TRBJ2-1	CASSYKSGADEQFF
TRBV7-2	TRBJ1-5	CASSLGAARGYQPQHF
TRBV27	TRBJ2-7	CASSLYGQGTYEQYF